Following are 18 T cell receptor beta chains from one sample sequenced in a study of T cell repertoires in cytomegalovirus infection. The antigens these receptors bind are not known. MiXCR was run by TCRdb on the reads, yielding one entry per CDR3 protein. This sample yields approximately 910,000 distinct CDR3 sequences, of which around a third are seen a single time; roughly an eighth belongs to the top ten. The sample was cultured CD8+ T cells from PBMCs, taken from culture after CMV antigen stimulation. These receptors were collected from a human donor in good health (CMV status not recorded). Some clones in this sample may be carry-over from other donors' samples.

V gene TRBV6-6 combines with J gene TRBJ1-2; D possibly corresponds to TRBD1 (6 bases). CDR1 is MNHNY and CDR2 is SVGAGI in the germline V gene (reference sequence). Deletions cut 2 bases from V and 4 bases from J, with 11 bases between. The CDR3 extends over 14 amino acids. As DNA, the CDR3 is TGTGCCAGCAGTTACGGGGTAGGGGGCTATGGCTACACCTTC. Its translation is CASSYGVGGYGYTF.

This clonotype has only a few counts. The rearrangement links TRBV5-4 to TRBJ1-2; D gene uncertain. Trimming pared 4 bases from V and 4 bases from J, leaving 17 bases between. The CDR3 has 15 residues. The V gene's germline CDR1 is SGHNT and CDR2 YYREEE (reference sequence). CDR3 sequence (DNA): TGTGCCAGCAGCCCGGGGTGGGAAGTGTCCTATGGCTACACCTTC. This codes for CASSPGWEVSYGYTF.

The chain employs TRBV2 and TRBJ1-2, with a tentative D call TRBD1 (5 bases). Germline loops: CDR1 SNHLY, CDR2 FYNNEI. This CDR3 has 18 amino acids. V was shortened by 6 bases and J by 8 bases, with 31 bases between the two germline ends. Here the CDR3 reads CASSLTSATQEIPLGYTF. The CDR3, as DNA: TGTGCCAGCAGCCTAACTTCGGCTACACAGGAGATCCCTTTAGGCTACACCTTC.

This clonotype occurred a few times. This chain connects TRBV7-9 to TRBJ1-1, with TRBD1 matching over 8 bases. The CDR3 is made up of 17 amino acids. V gave up 5 bases and J gave up 1 base; unmatched junction bases: 12. The V gene's germline CDR1 is SEHNR and CDR2 FQNEAQ (reference sequence). The CDR3 protein is CASSPPGQGRRNTEAFF. The CDR3 DNA reads as TGTGCCAGCAGCCCCCCTGGACAGGGTCGCCGGAACACTGAAGCTTTCTTT.

The J gene is TRBJ1-2, the V gene TRBV19, with unresolved D. Trimming took 10 bases from V and 6 from J, leaving 18 bases between them. The germline CDR1 and CDR2 sequences are LNHDA and SQIVND (reference sequence). This CDR3 has 13 amino acids. CDR3 sequence reads: CATREDLSDGYTF. CDR3 DNA: TGTGCCACCCGAGAAGACCTGTCTGATGGCTACACCTTC.

As to this clonotype: Being one base from a much bigger clone, this may be a read error. The V call is TRBV7-6, the J call TRBJ2-3; D uncertain. The DNA end lines up better with TRBJ1-5; the J call may be wrong. The CDR3 spans 14 residues. Germline V CDR1 and CDR2: SGHVS, FNYEAQ. The CDR3 protein is CASSLKGNTDTQHF. CDR3 DNA sequence: TGTGCCAGCAGCTTAAAGGGCAACACAGATACGCAGCATTTT.

There are a few counts of this clonotype. The chain employs TRBV2 and TRBJ2-7, with 7 bases identical to TRBD1. The CDR3 runs 14 residues. Germline-derived CDR1 and CDR2 are SNHLY and FYNNEI. J was trimmed by 0 bases and V by 7 bases; bases with no gene match: 6. The CDR3 bases are TGTGCCAGCAAGGGACAGTTTAGCTCCTACGAGCAGTACGTC. This translates into CASKGQFSSYEQYV.

This clonotype has just a few counts. The J gene is TRBJ2-5, the V gene TRBV7-9; TRBD2 matches 9 bases. The length of the CDR3 is 19 residues. V was clipped by 3 bases and J by 0 bases; unmatched bases: 14. Germline V CDR1 and CDR2: SEHNR, FQNEAQ (reference sequence). The CDR3 protein is CASSFRWLAGIHYQETQYF. In nucleotides, the CDR3 is TGTGCCAGCAGCTTTAGATGGCTAGCGGGGATACACTACCAAGAGACCCAGTACTTC. Full variable domain (missing parts from reference TRBV7-9 and TRBJ2-5): DTGVSQNPRHKITKRGQNVTFRCDPISEHNRLYWYRQTLGQGPEFLTYFQNEAQLEKSRLLSDRFSAERPKGSFSTLEIQRTEQGDSAMYLCASSFRWLAGIHYQETQYFGPGTRLLVL.

The rearrangement links TRBV29-1 to TRBJ2-5; D might be TRBD1 or TRBD2, each matching 6 bases. The germline CDR1 and CDR2 sequences are SQVTM and ANQGSEA. The CDR3 runs to 16 residues. The V end lost 6 bases, the J end lost 4 bases, and 24 bases lay between the germline ends. CDR3 loop: CSVVARGGMNGETQYF. CDR3 nucleotides: TGCAGCGTCGTAGCCAGGGGAGGTATGAACGGAGAGACCCAGTACTTC.

This clonotype was detected only a few times. The V and J genes are TRBV24-1 and TRBJ1-1; D is unresolved. The CDR3 loop spans 13 amino acids. In germline, CDR1 is KGHDR, CDR2 SFDVKD. With 1 base removed from V and 8 bases from J, the gap between germline ends came to 10 bases. The CDR3: CATSDFSGQEAFF. For the CDR3, the DNA is TGTGCCACCAGTGATTTTTCGGGCCAGGAAGCTTTCTTT.

V usage is TRBV19 and J usage is TRBJ2-7; 9 positions match TRBD1. In germline, CDR1 is LNHDA, CDR2 SQIVND (reference sequence). The CDR3 consists of 14 residues. V lost 2 bases, J lost 7 bases, and 6 bases stayed unmatched. Here the CDR3 DNA reads TGTGCCAGTAGTATAACAGGGGGCTTTGGGGAGCAGTACTTC. Protein: CASSITGGFGEQYF.

The chain carries TRBV6-5 and TRBJ2-2; TRBD2 is a possible D gene (8 bases). The CDR3 sequence is 16 residues long. The V and J ends lost 5 bases and 6 bases respectively, with 19 bases between them. The germline CDR1 and CDR2 sequences are MNHEY and SVGAGI. The CDR3 nucleotides are TGTGCCAGCAGTCCAGGGGGACTAGTTCCCGCCGGGGAGCTGTTTTTT. Its translation: CASSPGGLVPAGELFF.

This clonotype was counted many times. The V call is TRBV7-2, the J call TRBJ1-2; 9 bases line up with TRBD1. The CDR3 loop spans 13 amino acids. With 3 bases clipped from V and 6 bases from J, the junction kept 2 bases outside the gene matches. The germline V gene has CDR1 SGHTA and CDR2 FQGNSA. The CDR3 DNA reads TGTGCCAGCAGCTTTGGGACAGGGAATGGCTACACCTTC. This encodes CASSFGTGNGYTF.

This clonotype was counted only a few times. V and J are TRBV7-9 and TRBJ2-1; D ambiguous. From germline, CDR1 is SEHNR and CDR2 FQNEAQ (reference sequence). This CDR3 is 15 amino acids long. Trimming removed 6 bases from V and 4 bases from J, with 16 bases in between. The CDR3 region has the DNA TGTGCCAGCAGATTTTTGGATGTGAGGTACAATGAGCAGTTCTTC. Its protein product is CASRFLDVRYNEQFF.

This clonotype has ten or more counts. V usage is TRBV7-6 and J usage is TRBJ2-2; no definite D call. Trimming cost V 5 bases and J 6 bases, with 7 bases left between them. CDR3 size: 12 residues. The V gene's germline CDR1 is SGHVS and CDR2 FNYEAQ. The CDR3: CASSPTAGELFF. Written as DNA, the CDR3 is TGTGCCAGCAGCCCGACGGCCGGGGAGCTGTTTTTT. Based on the CDR3 plus reference TRBV7-6 and TRBJ2-2, the full variable domain is GAGVSQSPRYKVTKRGQDVALRCDPISGHVSLYWYRQALGQGPEFLTYFNYEAQQDKSGLPNDRFSAERPEGSISTLTIQRTEQRDSAMYRCASSPTAGELFFGEGSRLTVL.

This clonotype was picked up a small number of times. This chain links TRBV7-9 with TRBJ2-7; tentative D call: TRBD2 (5 bases). This CDR3 spans 15 amino acids. The germline gives CDR1 SEHNR, CDR2 FQNEAQ (reference sequence). V was clipped by 5 bases and J by 4 bases, with 18 bases between them. The CDR3 coding sequence is TGTGCCAGCAGCACAACCAGCGGTTTTGGGTACGAGCAGTACTTC. This gives the protein CASSTTSGFGYEQYF. Supplemented by reference TRBV7-9 and TRBJ2-7, the full variable domain reads DTGVSQNPRHKITKRGQNVTFRCDPISEHNRLYWYRQTLGQGPEFLTYFQNEAQLEKSRLLSDRFSAERPKGSFSTLEIQRTEQGDSAMYLCASSTTSGFGYEQYFGPGTRLTVT.

The chain joins TRBV27 to TRBJ2-3; the D gene could be TRBD1 or TRBD2 (7 bases each). Trimming took off 9 bases at V and 1 base at J, with 17 bases between the two ends. The CDR3 has 15 amino acids. Germline V CDR1 and CDR2: MNHEY, SMNVEV (reference sequence). The CDR3 DNA reads as TGTGCCAGTAAAAGGGGGCGGGGGCGCACAGATACGCAGTATTTT. Amino acids: CASKRGRGRTDTQYF.

This clonotype was seen a few times. Here the CDR3 reads CAISESIVGQGSDEQYV. As DNA, the CDR3 is TGTGCCATCAGTGAGTCGATCGTAGGACAGGGATCCGACGAGCAGTACGTC. V is TRBV10-3 and J is TRBJ2-7; 8 bases map to TRBD1. From germline, CDR1 is ENHRY and CDR2 SYGVKD. This CDR3 spans 17 amino acids. Trimming cost V 0 bases and J 5 bases; bases outside gene matches: 12.